There are a few counts of the clone carrying this TCR beta chain. Its specificity is unknown. The assay was immunoSEQ multiplex PCR, and TCRdb's table has in-frame clones only and misses some. This sample carries 65,000 or so clones, approximately 82% of them seen once, and the ten largest clones take around 5%. This record comes from a study of OX40 agonist ivuxolimab in advanced cancers. Study-level background: Ivuxolimab, an antibody acting as an agonist of OX40 (CD134), was used to treat patients.

Study-level results: Averaged across samples, CD8+ T cells carried more expanded clones than CD4+ did. It was not determined which antigens were specifically recognized by the peripheral T cells that had undergone clonal expansion.

Drawing of blood for sampling happened at baseline, at cycle 4 day 1, and at cycle 7 day 1. The source of this sequence is an adult with an advanced solid tumor such as melanoma, head and neck, liver or kidney cancer. Sequences were derived from CD4+ or CD8+ T cells sorted from blood, sampled in a trial of the OX40 agonist ivuxolimab.

CDR3 sequence: CASTIQGVEYEQYF. The CDR3 nucleotides read TGTGCCAGCACCATACAGGGTGTAGAATACGAGCAGTACTTC. The chain joins TRBV28 to TRBJ2-7; possibly TRBD1 for D (6 bases). The CDR3 sequence is 14 residues long. V lost 7 bases to trimming and J lost 4 bases, with 17 bases between them. Germline CDR1 MDHEN, CDR2 SYDVKM.